What follows is one T cell receptor beta chain and its context. Antigen: not known. With iRepertoire HTBI primers and Arm-PCR of CDR3 regions, TCR beta libraries were built. TCRdb redid the calling of the multiplex PCR reads with MiXCR, one entry per CDR3 protein. The sample has a few hundred thousand distinct CDR3 sequences; about a quarter are singletons. This sample is drawn from a study of regulatory T cells in long-lasting Graves disease. Findings and limits, study-wide: Persistent patients shared some 2,500 public clonotypes among themselves. Newly diagnosed patients shared fewer, at roughly 970. Compared with new cases, persistent Graves' patients showed reduced TCR diversity.

The time point here: persistent/refractory GD, antithyroid drugs over 5 years with positive TRAb. Researchers made the TCR library from RNA that was extracted from PBMCs. Each patient gave approximately 9 milliliters of EDTA-anticoagulated peripheral blood. The source is a female donor with Graves disease. This specimen was peripheral blood mononuclear cells (PBMCs), taken when the disease was refractory, from a patient treated with antithyroid drugs.

The CDR3 here is CASSYNPRQVSYEQYF. The CDR3 DNA reads TGTGCCAGCAGTTACAATCCTAGACAGGTCTCCTACGAGCAGTACTTC. This chain joins TRBV6-2 or TRBV6-3 and TRBJ2-7; TRBD1 is a possible D gene (6 bases). This CDR3 is 16 amino acids long. Trimming took 2 bases from V and 0 from J, leaving 14 bases between them. The germline V gene has CDR1 MNHEY and CDR2 SVGEGT.